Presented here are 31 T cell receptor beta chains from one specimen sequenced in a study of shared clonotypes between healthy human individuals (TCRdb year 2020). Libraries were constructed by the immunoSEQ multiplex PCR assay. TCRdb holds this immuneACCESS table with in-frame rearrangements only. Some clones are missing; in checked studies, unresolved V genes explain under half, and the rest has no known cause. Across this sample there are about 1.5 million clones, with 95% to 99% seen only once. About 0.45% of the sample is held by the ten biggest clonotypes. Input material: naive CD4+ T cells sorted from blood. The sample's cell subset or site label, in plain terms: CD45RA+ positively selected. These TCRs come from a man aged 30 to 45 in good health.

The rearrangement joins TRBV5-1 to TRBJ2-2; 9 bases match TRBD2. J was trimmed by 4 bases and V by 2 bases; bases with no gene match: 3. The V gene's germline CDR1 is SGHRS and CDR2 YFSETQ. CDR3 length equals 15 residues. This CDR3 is CASSFAGGGTGELFF. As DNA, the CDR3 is TGCGCCAGCAGCTTCGCGGGAGGGGGCACCGGGGAGCTGTTTTTT.

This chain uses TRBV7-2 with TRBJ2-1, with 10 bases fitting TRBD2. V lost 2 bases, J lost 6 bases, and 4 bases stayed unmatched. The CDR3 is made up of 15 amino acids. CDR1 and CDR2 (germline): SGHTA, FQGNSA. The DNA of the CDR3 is TGTGCCAGCAGCTTATACCGACTAGCGGGCAATGAGCAGTTCTTC. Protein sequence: CASSLYRLAGNEQFF.

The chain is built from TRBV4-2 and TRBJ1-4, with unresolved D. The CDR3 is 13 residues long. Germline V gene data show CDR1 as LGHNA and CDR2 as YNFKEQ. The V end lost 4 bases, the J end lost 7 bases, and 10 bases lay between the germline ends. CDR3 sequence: CASSRLGPEKLFF. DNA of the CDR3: TGTGCCAGCAGCCGACTGGGTCCTGAAAAACTGTTTTTT.

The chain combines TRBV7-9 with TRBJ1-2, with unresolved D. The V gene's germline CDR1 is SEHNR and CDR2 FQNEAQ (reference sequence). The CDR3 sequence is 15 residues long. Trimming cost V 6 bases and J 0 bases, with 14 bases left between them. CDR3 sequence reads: CASSLTGSPNYGYTF. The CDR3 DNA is TGTGCCAGCAGTTTAACTGGATCTCCTAACTATGGCTACACCTTC.

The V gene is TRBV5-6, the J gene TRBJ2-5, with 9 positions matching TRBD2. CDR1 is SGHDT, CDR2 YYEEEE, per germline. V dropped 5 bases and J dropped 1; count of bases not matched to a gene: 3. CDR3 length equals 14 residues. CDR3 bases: TGTGCCAGCAGTCCTAGCGGGGCCCAAGAGACCCAGTACTTC. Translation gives CASSPSGAQETQYF.

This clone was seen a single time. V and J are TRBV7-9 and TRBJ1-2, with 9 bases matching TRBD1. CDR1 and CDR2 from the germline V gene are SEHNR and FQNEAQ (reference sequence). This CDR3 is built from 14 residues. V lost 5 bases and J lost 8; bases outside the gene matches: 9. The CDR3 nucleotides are TGTGCCAGCAGCGTAACAGGGGGCGCGAGAGGCTACACCTTC. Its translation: CASSVTGGARGYTF.

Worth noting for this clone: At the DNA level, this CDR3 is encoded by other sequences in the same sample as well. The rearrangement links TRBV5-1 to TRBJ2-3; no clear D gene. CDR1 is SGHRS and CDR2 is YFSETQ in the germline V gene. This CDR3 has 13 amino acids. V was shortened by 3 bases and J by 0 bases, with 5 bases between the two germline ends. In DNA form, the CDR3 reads TGCGCCAGCAGCTCAGGCAGCACAGATACGCAGTATTTT. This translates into CASSSGSTDTQYF.

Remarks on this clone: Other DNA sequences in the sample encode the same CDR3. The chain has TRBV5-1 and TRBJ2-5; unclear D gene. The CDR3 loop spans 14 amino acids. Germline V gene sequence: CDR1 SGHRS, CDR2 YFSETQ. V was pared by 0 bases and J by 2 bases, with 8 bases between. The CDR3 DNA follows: TGCGCCAGCAGCTTGGAGGCGGCTCAAGAGACCCAGTACTTC. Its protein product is CASSLEAAQETQYF.

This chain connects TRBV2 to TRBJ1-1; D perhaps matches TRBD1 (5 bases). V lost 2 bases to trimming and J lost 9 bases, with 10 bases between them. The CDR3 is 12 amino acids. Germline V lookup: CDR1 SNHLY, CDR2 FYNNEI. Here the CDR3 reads CASSERDVQAFF. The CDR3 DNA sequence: TGTGCCAGCAGTGAACGGGACGTTCAAGCTTTCTTT.

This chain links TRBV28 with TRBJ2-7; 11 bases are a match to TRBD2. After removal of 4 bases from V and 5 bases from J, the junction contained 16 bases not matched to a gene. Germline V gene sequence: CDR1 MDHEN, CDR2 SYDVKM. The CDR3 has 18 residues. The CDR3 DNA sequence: TGTGCCAGCAGTTCCCGTAGCGGGAGGGCCCCGGGGCCTGACGAGCAGTACTTC. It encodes CASSSRSGRAPGPDEQYF.

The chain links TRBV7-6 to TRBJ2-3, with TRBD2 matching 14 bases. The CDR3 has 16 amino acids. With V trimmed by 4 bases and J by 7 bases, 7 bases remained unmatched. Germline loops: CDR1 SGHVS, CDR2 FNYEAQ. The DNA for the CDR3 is TGTGCCAGCAGCTCGACCGGGACTAGCGGGAGATATACGCAGTATTTT. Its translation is CASSSTGTSGRYTQYF.

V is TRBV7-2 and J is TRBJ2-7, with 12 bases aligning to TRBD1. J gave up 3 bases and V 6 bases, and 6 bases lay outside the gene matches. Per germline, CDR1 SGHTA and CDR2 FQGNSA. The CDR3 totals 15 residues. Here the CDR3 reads CASRGQGAVYYEQYF. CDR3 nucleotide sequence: TGTGCCAGCAGGGGACAGGGGGCTGTTTACTACGAGCAGTACTTC.

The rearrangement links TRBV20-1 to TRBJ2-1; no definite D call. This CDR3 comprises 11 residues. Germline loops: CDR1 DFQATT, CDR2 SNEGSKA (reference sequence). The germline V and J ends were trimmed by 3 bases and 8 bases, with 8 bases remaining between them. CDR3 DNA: TGCAGTGCTAGCAACTCCTATGAGCAGTTCTTC. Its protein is CSASNSYEQFF.

CDR3 coding DNA: TGTGCCAGCAGCGGGGAGGTGGGCAATGAGCAGTTCTTC. This encodes CASSGEVGNEQFF. The V and J genes are TRBV6-4 and TRBJ2-1; a weak D match, TRBD2 (6 bases). Germline assignment: CDR1 MRHNA and CDR2 SNTAGT. V lost 6 bases and J lost 6, with 12 bases in between. The CDR3 is made up of 13 amino acids.

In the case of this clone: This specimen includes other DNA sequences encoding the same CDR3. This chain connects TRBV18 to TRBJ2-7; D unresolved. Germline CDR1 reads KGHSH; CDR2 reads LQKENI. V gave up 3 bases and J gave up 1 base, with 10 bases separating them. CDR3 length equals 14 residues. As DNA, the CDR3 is TGTGCCAGCTCACCGTCCGGGCGATCCTACGAGCAGTACTTC. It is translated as CASSPSGRSYEQYF.

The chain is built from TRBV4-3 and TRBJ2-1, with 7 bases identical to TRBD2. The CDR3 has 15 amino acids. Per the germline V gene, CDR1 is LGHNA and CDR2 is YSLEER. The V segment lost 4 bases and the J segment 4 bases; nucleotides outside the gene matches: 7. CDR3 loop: CASSRVASGYNEQFF. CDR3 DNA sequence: TGCGCCAGCAGCCGGGTGGCTAGCGGTTACAATGAGCAGTTCTTC.

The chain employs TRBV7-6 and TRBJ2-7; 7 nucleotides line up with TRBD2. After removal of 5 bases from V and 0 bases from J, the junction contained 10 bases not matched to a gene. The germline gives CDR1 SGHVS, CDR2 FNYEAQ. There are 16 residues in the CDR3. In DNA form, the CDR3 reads TGTGCCAGCAGCCCCCATCCCCTAGCGGACTCCTACGAGCAGTACTTC. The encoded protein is CASSPHPLADSYEQYF.

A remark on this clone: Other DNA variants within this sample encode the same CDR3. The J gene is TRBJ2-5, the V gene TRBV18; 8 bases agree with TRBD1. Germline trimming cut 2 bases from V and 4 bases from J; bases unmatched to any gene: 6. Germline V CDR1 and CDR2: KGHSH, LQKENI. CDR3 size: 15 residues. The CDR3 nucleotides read TGTGCCAGCTCACCAAGGACAGGGTCTGGAGAGACCCAGTACTTC. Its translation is CASSPRTGSGETQYF.

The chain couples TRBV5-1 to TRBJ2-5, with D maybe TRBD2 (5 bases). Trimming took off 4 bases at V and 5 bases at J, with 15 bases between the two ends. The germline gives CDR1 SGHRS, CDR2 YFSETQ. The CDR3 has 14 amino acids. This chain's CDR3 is CASSPGKLGETQYF. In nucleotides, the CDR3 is TGCGCCAGCAGCCCCGGGAAGCTGGGGGAGACCCAGTACTTC.

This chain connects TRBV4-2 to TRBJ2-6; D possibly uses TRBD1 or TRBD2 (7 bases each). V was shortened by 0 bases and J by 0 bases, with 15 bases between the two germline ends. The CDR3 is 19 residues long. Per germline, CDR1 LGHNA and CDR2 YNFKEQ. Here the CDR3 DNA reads TGTGCCAGCAGCCAAGATTGGGCAGGGGGGGTCTCTGGGGCCAACGTCCTGACTTTC. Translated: CASSQDWAGGVSGANVLTF.

As DNA, the CDR3 is TGTGCCAGCAGTTGGTTAGGTACCTATGGCTACACCTTC. Translated: CASSWLGTYGYTF. The chain couples TRBV27 to TRBJ1-2, with D hard to call. Germline CDR1 reads MNHEY; CDR2 reads SMNVEV (reference sequence). Trimming left V 4 bases short and J 4 bases short, with 10 bases between. The CDR3 extends over 13 amino acids.

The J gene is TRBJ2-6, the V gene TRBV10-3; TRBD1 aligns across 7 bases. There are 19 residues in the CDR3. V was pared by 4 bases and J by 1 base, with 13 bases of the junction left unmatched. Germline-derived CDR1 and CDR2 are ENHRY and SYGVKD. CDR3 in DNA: TGTGCCATCAGTGGCGTAAGGGGGCCTACCCAGTCTGGGGCCAACGTCCTGACTTTC. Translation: CAISGVRGPTQSGANVLTF.

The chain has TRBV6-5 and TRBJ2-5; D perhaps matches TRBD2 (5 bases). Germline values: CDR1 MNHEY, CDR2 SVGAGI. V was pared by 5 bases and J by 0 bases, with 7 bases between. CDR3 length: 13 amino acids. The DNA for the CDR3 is TGTGCCAGCAGTCAGGACTACCAAGAGACCCAGTACTTC. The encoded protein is CASSQDYQETQYF.

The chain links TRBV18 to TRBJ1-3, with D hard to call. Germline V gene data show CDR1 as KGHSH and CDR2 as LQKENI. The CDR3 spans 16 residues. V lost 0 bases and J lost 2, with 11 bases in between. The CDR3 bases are TGTGCCAGCTCACCACCGGGCCCTAGGCCTGGAAACACCATATATTTT. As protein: CASSPPGPRPGNTIYF.

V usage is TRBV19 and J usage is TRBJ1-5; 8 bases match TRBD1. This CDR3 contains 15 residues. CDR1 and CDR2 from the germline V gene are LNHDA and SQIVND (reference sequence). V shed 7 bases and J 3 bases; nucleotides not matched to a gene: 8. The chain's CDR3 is CASKTQTGVNQPQHF. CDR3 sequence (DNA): TGTGCCAGTAAGACACAGACAGGGGTCAATCAGCCCCAGCATTTT. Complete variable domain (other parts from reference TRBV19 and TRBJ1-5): DGGITQSPKYLFRKEGQNVTLSCEQNLNHDAMYWYRQDPGQGLRLIYYSQIVNDFQKGDIAEGYSVSREKKESFPLTVTSAQKNPTAFYLCASKTQTGVNQPQHFGDGTRLSIL.

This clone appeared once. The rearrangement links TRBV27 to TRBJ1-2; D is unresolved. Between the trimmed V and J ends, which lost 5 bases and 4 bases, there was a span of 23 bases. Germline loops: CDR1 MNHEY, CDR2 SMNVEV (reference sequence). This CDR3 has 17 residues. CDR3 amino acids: CASSPAVIGRLAYGYTF. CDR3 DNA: TGTGCCAGCAGTCCCGCAGTCATCGGTAGGTTGGCCTATGGCTACACCTTC.

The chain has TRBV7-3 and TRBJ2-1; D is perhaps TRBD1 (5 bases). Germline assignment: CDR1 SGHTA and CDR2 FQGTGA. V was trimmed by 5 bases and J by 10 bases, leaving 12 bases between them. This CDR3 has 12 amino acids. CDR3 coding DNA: TGTGCCAGCAGCCAAAGGGGTGGGGAGCAGTTCTTC. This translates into CASSQRGGEQFF.

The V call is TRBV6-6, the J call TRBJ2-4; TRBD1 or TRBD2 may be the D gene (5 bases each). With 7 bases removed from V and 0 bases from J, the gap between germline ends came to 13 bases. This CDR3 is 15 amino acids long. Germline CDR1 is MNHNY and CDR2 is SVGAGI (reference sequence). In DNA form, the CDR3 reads TGTGCCAGCATCCCCAGAGGGGCAGCCAAAAACATTCAGTACTTC. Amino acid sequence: CASIPRGAAKNIQYF.

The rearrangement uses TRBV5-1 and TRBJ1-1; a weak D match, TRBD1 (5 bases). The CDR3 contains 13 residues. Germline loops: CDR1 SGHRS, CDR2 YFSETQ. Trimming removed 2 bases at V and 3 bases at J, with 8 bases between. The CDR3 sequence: CASSFLGHTEAFF. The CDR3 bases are TGCGCCAGCAGCTTCCTGGGGCACACTGAAGCTTTCTTT.

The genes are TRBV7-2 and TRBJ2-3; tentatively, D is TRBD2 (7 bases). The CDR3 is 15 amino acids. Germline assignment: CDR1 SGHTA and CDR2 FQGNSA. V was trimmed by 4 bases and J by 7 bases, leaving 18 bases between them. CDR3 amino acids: CASSSERGADYTQYF. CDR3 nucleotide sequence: TGTGCCAGCAGCTCGGAACGGGGGGCAGATTATACGCAGTATTTT.

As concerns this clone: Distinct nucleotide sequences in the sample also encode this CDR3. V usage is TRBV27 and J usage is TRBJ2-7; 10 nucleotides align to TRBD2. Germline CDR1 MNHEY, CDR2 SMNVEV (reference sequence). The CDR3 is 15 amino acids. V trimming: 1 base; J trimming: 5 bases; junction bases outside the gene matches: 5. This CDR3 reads CASSLYLAGVHEQYF. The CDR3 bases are TGTGCCAGCAGTTTATACCTAGCGGGAGTCCACGAGCAGTACTTC.